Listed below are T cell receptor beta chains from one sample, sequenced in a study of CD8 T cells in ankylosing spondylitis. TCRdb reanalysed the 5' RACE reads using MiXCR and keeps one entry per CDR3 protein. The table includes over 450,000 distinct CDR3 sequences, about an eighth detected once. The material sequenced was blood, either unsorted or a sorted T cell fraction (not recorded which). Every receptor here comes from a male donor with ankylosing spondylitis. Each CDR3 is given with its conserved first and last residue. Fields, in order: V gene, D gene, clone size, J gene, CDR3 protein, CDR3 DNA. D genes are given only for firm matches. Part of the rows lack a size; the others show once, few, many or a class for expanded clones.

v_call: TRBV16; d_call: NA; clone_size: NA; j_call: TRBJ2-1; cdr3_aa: CASSQGLLGDSFDEQFF; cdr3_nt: TGTGCCAGCAGCCAAGGGTTGCTAGGGGACTCATTTGATGAGCAGTTCTTC
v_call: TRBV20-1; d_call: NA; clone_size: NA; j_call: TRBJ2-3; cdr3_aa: CSATDRHTDTQYF; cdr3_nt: TGCAGTGCTACTGACAGACACACAGATACGCAGTATTTT
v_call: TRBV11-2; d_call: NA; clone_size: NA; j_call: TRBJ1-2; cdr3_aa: CASSFLSGDYGYTF; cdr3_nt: TGTGCCAGCAGCTTCCTGAGCGGTGACTATGGCTACACCTTC
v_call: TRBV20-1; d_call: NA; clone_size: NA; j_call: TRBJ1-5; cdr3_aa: CSARENTGGPQHF; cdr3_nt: TGCAGTGCTAGGGAGAACACGGGAGGGCCCCAGCATTTT
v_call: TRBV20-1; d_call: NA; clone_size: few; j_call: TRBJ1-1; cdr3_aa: CSASYPPPEGTEAFF; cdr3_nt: TGCAGTGCTAGTTATCCCCCACCGGAGGGGACTGAAGCTTTCTTT
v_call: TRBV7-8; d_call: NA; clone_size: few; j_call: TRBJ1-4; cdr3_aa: CASSLAPGGEKLFF; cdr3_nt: TGTGCCAGCAGCTTAGCGCCCGGAGGTGAAAAACTGTTTTTT
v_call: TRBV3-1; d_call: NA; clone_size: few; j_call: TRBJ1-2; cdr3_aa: CASSQEARGDANYGYTF; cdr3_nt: TGTGCCAGCAGCCAAGAGGCGCGGGGCGACGCTAACTATGGCTACACCTTC
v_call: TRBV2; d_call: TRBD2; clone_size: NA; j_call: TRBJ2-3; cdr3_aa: CASSEQRGGSDTQYF; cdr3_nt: TGTGCCAGCAGTGAACAGCGGGGGGGTTCCGATACGCAGTATTTT
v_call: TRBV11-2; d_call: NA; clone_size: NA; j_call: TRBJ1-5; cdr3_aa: CASSQGAFVNQPQHF; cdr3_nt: TGTGCCAGCAGCCAAGGGGCCTTTGTCAATCAGCCCCAGCATTTT
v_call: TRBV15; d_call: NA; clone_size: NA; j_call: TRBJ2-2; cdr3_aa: CATSREWRKNTGELFF; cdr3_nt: TGTGCCACCAGCAGAGAATGGCGAAAGAACACCGGGGAGCTGTTTTTT
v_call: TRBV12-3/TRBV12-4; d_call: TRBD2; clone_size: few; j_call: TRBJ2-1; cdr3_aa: CASSWRLAGVGNEQFF; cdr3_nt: TGTGCCAGCAGTTGGCGGCTAGCGGGAGTGGGCAATGAGCAGTTCTTC
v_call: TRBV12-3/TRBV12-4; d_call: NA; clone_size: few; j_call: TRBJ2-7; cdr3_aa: CASSPAGTPSYEQYF; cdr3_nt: TGTGCCAGCAGTCCAGCCGGGACTCCCTCCTACGAGCAGTACTTC
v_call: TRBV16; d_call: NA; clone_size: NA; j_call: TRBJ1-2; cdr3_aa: CASSQSLQVGYTF; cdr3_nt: TGTGCCAGCAGCCAATCGTTGCAGGTCGGCTACACCTTC
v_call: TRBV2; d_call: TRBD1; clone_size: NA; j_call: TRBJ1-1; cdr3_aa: CASSETGRLAFF; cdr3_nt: TGTGCCAGCAGTGAGACAGGGCGGCTAGCTTTCTTT
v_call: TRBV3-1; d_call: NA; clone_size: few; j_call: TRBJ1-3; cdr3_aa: CASSLQVGVGNTIYF; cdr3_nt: TGTGCCAGCAGCCTTCAAGTCGGGGTTGGAAACACCATATATTTT
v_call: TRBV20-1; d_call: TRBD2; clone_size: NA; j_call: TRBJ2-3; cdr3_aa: CSARLAGFLTDTQYF; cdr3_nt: TGCAGTGCTCGACTAGCGGGATTTTTGACAGATACGCAGTATTTT
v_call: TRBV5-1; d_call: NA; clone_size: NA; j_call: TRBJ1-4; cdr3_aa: CASGRSDIYEKLFF; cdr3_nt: TGCGCCAGCGGGAGATCGGATATTTATGAAAAACTGTTTTTT
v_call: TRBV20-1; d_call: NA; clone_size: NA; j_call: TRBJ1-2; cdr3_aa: CSARETGLYGYTF; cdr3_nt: TGCAGTGCTAGGGAGACGGGGCTCTATGGCTACACCTTC
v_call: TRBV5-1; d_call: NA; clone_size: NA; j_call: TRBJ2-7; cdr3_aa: CASSLDPLSYEQYF; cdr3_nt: TGCGCCAGCAGCTTGGATCCCCTCTCCTACGAGCAGTACTTC
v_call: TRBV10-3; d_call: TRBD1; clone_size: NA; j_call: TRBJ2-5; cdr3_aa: CAIRRDRGKETQYF; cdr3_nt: TGTGCCATCAGGCGGGACAGGGGAAAAGAGACCCAGTACTTC
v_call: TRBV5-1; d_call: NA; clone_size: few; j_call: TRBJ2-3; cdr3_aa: CASSPDPDRDTQYF; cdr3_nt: TGCGCCAGCAGCCCCGACCCCGACCGGGATACGCAGTATTTT
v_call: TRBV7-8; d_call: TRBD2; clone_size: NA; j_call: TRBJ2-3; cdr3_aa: CASTYPGGGSTDTQYF; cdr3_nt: TGTGCCAGCACCTATCCCGGGGGGGGGAGCACAGATACGCAGTATTTT
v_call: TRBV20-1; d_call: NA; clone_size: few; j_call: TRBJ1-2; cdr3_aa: CSASPLIREIDGYTF; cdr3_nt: TGCAGTGCTAGCCCCCTAATCCGGGAGATCGATGGCTACACCTTC
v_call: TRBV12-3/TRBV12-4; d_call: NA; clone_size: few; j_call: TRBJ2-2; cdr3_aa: CASSLFPVTRAELFF; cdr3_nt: TGTGCCAGCAGTTTATTTCCCGTGACACGGGCAGAGCTGTTTTTT
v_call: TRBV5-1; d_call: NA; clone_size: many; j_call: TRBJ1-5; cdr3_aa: CASSLAGVSNQPQHF; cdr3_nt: TGCGCCAGCAGCTTGGCCGGGGTCAGCAATCAGCCCCAGCATTTT
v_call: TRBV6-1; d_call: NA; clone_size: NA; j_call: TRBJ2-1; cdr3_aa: CATEGVTYNEQFF; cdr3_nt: TGTGCCACCGAGGGAGTGACCTACAATGAGCAGTTCTTC
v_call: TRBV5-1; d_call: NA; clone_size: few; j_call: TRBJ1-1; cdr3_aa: CASSLVGAGNTEAFF; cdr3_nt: TGCGCCAGCAGCTTGGTGGGGGCTGGGAACACTGAAGCTTTCTTT
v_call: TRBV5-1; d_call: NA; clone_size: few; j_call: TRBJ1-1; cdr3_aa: CASSLGTGTPVEAFF; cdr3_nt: TGCGCCAGCAGCTTGGGGACCGGGACTCCAGTGGAAGCTTTCTTT
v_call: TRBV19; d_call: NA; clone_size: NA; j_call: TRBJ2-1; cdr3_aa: CASTLGGLGEQFF; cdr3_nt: TGTGCCAGTACCTTAGGGGGTCTCGGTGAGCAGTTCTTC
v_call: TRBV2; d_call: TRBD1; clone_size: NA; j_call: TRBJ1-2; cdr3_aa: CASNDRVGGYTF; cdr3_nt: TGTGCCAGCAATGACAGGGTCGGCGGCTACACCTTC
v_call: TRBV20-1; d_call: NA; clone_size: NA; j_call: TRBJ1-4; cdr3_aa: CSASWSGAKLFF; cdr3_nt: TGCAGTGCTTCCTGGTCAGGGGCAAAACTGTTTTTT
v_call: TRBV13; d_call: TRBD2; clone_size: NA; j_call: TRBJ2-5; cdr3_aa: CASSFRGREGPQETQYF; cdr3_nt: TGTGCCAGCAGCTTCCGGGGCCGGGAGGGCCCCCAGGAGACCCAGTACTTC
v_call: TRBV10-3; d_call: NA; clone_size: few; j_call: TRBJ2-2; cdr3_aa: CAISELRDSGTGELFF; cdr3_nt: TGTGCCATCAGTGAGTTGCGGGATTCGGGCACCGGGGAGCTGTTTTTT
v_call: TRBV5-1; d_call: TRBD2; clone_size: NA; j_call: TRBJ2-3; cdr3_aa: CASSLDGTSGEADTQYF; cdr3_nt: TGCGCCAGCAGCTTAGACGGGACTAGCGGAGAGGCAGATACGCAGTATTTT
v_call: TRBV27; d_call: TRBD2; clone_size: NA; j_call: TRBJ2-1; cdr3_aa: CASGGLAGHEQFF; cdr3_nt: TGTGCCAGCGGGGGACTAGCGGGACATGAGCAGTTCTTC
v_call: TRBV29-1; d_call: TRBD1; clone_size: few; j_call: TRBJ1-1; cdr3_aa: CSVRLMTGRAFF; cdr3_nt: TGCAGCGTAAGGTTGATGACAGGGAGAGCTTTCTTT
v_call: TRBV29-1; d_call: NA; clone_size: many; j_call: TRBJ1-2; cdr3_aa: CSVVPETAGYGYTF; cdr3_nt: TGCAGCGTTGTCCCCGAGACGGCAGGGTATGGCTACACCTTC
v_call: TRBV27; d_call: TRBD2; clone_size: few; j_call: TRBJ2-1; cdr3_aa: CASSRAGTSIDEQFF; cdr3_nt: TGTGCCAGCAGTCGAGCCGGGACTAGCATCGATGAGCAGTTCTTC
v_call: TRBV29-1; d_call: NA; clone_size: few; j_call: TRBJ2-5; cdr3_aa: CSSLEQDETQYF; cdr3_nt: TGCAGCTCTCTAGAACAGGATGAGACCCAGTACTTC
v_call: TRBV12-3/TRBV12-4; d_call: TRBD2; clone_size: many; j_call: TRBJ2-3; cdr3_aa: CASSFEREATDTQYF; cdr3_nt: TGTGCCAGCAGTTTCGAGCGGGAGGCCACAGATACGCAGTATTTT
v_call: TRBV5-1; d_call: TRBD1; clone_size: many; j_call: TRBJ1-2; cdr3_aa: CASSLEAGGGDGYTF; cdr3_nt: TGCGCCAGCAGCTTGGAGGCAGGGGGCGGTGATGGCTACACCTTC
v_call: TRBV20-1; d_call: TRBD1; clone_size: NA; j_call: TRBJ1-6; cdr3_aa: CSARDIRRQGGSNSPLHF; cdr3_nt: TGCAGTGCTAGAGATATAAGGAGACAGGGTGGTTCAAATTCACCCCTCCACTTT
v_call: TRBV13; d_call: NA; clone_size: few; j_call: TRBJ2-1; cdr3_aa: CASSSGRRDNEQFF; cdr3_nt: TGTGCCAGCAGCTCAGGGAGGCGGGACAATGAGCAGTTCTTC
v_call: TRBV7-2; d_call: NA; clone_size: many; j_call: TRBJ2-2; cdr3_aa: CASSLRGSRELFF; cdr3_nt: TGTGCCAGCAGCTTAAGGGGTAGCCGGGAGCTGTTTTTT
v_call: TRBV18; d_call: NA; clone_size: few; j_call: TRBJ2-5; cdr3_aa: CASSPTRGTATGLQETQYF; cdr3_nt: TGTGCCAGCTCACCAACGCGGGGGACAGCAACGGGGCTCCAAGAGACCCAGTACTTC
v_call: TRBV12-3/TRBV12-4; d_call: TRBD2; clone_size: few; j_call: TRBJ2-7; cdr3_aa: CASSFEGLAGGQTSTPYEQYF; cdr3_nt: TGTGCCAGCAGTTTTGAAGGGCTAGCGGGAGGGCAAACTTCGACCCCCTACGAGCAGTACTTC
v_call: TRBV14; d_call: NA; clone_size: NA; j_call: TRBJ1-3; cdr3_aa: CASSQPGAGGTIYF; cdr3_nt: TGTGCCAGCAGCCAACCAGGTGCGGGGGGCACCATATATTTT
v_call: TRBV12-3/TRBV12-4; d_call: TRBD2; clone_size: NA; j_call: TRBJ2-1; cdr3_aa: CASSGLGPDEQFF; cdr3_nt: TGTGCCAGCAGCGGACTAGGTCCCGATGAGCAGTTCTTC
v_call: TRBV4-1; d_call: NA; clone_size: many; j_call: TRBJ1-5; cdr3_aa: CASSQGPQGSPQHF; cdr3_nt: TGCGCCAGCAGCCAAGGACCCCAGGGGTCGCCCCAGCATTTT